Following are 18 T cell receptor beta chains from one sample sequenced in a study of cytomegalovirus exposure and HLA in healthy donors (dated by TCRdb to 2017 to 2019). The method behind the library was the immunoSEQ multiplex PCR assay. TCRdb mirrors the immuneACCESS table, restricted to in-frame sequences. Some clones are absent from its copies; in checked studies, under half trace to an unresolved V gene, and the reason for the others is unknown. In all, the sample holds about 170,000 clones, and about 89% of those were seen once. Less than 3.5% of the sample rests with the top ten. The sequencing sample was made of PBMCs. These receptor sequences come from a young man in good health and CMV-seropositive.

The chain combines TRBV2 with TRBJ1-5, with a tentative D call TRBD1 (5 bases). Looked up from germline, CDR1 is SNHLY and CDR2 is FYNNEI. V shed 0 bases and J shed 8 bases, with 17 bases lying between them. The CDR3 length is 16 residues. CDR3 DNA sequence: TGTGCCAGCAGTGAAGCGCGCCGGGGGTCACAAGAGCCCCAGCATTTT. Its protein product is CASSEARRGSQEPQHF.

The chain employs TRBV15 and TRBJ1-2; TRBD1 might be the D (5 bases). Trimming pared 3 bases from V and 8 bases from J, leaving 19 bases between. CDR1 is LNHNV, CDR2 YYDKDF, per germline (reference sequence). The CDR3 runs to 15 residues. CDR3 bases: TGTGCCACCAGCAGGGAAACATGGCAGGGTGGCGGCTACACCTTC. It specifies CATSRETWQGGGYTF.

V is TRBV5-6 and J is TRBJ2-1, with 9 nucleotides matching TRBD2. Germline values: CDR1 SGHDT, CDR2 YYEEEE. V was pared by 2 bases and J by 9 bases, with 9 bases of the junction left unmatched. The CDR3 spans 15 residues. In DNA, the CDR3 is TGTGCCAGCAGCTTCGGGGGACTAGCTTTCGGTGAGCAGTTCTTC. Translating gives CASSFGGLAFGEQFF.

The genes are TRBV15 and TRBJ2-7, with TRBD1 matching 10 bases. The CDR3 extends over 17 amino acids. Germline trimming cut 0 bases from V and 5 bases from J; bases unmatched to any gene: 10. Germline V lookup: CDR1 LNHNV, CDR2 YYDKDF (reference sequence). CDR3 loop: CATSRDLARQGADEQYF. The CDR3 coding sequence is TGTGCCACCAGCAGAGATTTGGCTCGACAGGGGGCTGACGAGCAGTACTTC.

The rearrangement joins TRBV2 to TRBJ2-7; D not resolved. V lost 3 bases and J 4 bases, leaving 10 bases between the germline ends. The V gene's germline CDR1 is SNHLY and CDR2 FYNNEI. This CDR3 has 13 residues. CDR3 protein: CASSEFTDYEQYF. CDR3 nucleotide sequence: TGTGCCAGCAGTGAGTTCACAGATTACGAGCAGTACTTC.

This chain joins TRBV7-2 and TRBJ1-5, with D possibly being TRBD1 (6 bases). Germline V gene sequence: CDR1 SGHTA, CDR2 FQGNSA. The CDR3 is made up of 14 amino acids. V shed 2 bases and J shed 8 bases, with 13 bases lying between them. This CDR3 reads CASSLRRGREPQHF. The CDR3 DNA reads as TGTGCCAGCAGCTTACGCAGGGGACGGGAGCCCCAGCATTTT.

The genes are TRBV4-3 and TRBJ1-4, with 7 bases aligning to TRBD1. V lost 7 bases, J lost 5 bases, and 10 bases stayed unmatched. From germline, CDR1 is LGHNA and CDR2 YSLEER. The CDR3 consists of 15 residues. The CDR3 spells CASNRGGQKNEKLFF. CDR3 bases: TGCGCCAGCAACCGAGGGGGACAGAAAAATGAAAAACTGTTTTTT.

V is TRBV5-1 and J is TRBJ2-6; weak D call: TRBD1 (6 bases). Looked up from germline, CDR1 is SGHRS and CDR2 is YFSETQ. With 6 bases removed from V and 4 bases from J, the gap between germline ends came to 23 bases. This CDR3 has 18 residues. The CDR3 bases are TGCGCCAGCACCCCAAAAGGGGGAGCGACGAGAGGGGCCAACGTCCTGACTTTC. This translates into CASTPKGGATRGANVLTF.

This chain joins TRBV27 and TRBJ2-2, with 8 bases lining up with TRBD1. Looked up from germline, CDR1 is MNHEY and CDR2 is SMNVEV (reference sequence). The CDR3 is 15 amino acids. V gave up 2 bases and J gave up 1 base; unmatched junction bases: 0. In DNA, the CDR3 is TGTGCCAGCAGTTTAGGACAGGGGAACACCGGGGAGCTGTTTTTT. Protein product: CASSLGQGNTGELFF.

The chain carries TRBV28 and TRBJ2-7; a possible D gene is TRBD1 (6 bases). CDR1 and CDR2 (germline): MDHEN, SYDVKM. Trimming pared 4 bases from V and 3 bases from J, leaving 16 bases between. The CDR3 is made up of 15 amino acids. The CDR3 here is CASSSLQGLLYEQYF. CDR3 coding DNA: TGTGCCAGCAGTTCCTTACAGGGATTGCTCTACGAGCAGTACTTC.

The CDR3 DNA reads as TGTGCCAGCAGTGAAGCGCTTAGCGGGGGGCGAACGCAGTATTTT. Encoded protein: CASSEALSGGRTQYF. This sequence joins TRBV6-1 and TRBJ2-3, with TRBD2 matching over 10 bases. Losses at the gene ends were 0 bases for V and 9 bases for J; bases not matched to a gene: 6. CDR3 length: 15 amino acids. The germline V gene has CDR1 MNHNS and CDR2 SASEGT.

Of note for this clone: The junction shows a germline mismatch at one end, possibly a read error. V is TRBV27 and J is TRBJ1-2, with 7 bases matching TRBD1. The CDR3 totals 15 residues. Germline lookup yields CDR1 MNHEY and CDR2 SMNVEV (reference sequence). This CDR3 is CATSLQGRSNYGYTF. The CDR3 DNA follows: TGTGCCACCAGTCTACAGGGGAGATCAAACTATGGCTACACCTTC.

The chain recombines TRBV7-9 with TRBJ2-7; TRBD2 agrees at 8 bases. Germline V gene lookup returns CDR1 SEHNR and CDR2 FQNEAQ (reference sequence). There are 15 residues in the CDR3. V shed 5 bases, J shed 1 base, and the junction held 7 bases outside the gene matches. CDR3 amino acids: CASSITSGGSYEQYF. For the CDR3, the DNA is TGTGCCAGCAGCATCACTAGCGGAGGTTCCTACGAGCAGTACTTC.

The chain links TRBV5-1 to TRBJ2-7, with D unclear. The CDR3 consists of 14 residues. Trimming took 1 base from V and 1 from J, leaving 9 bases between them. The germline gives CDR1 SGHRS, CDR2 YFSETQ. The CDR3 spells CASSLSPGSYEQYF. The CDR3 DNA follows: TGCGCCAGCAGCTTGTCCCCAGGTTCCTACGAGCAGTACTTC.

The chain links TRBV7-2 to TRBJ2-3; D possibly corresponds to TRBD2 (5 bases). The V end was cut by 3 bases, the J end by 2 bases, with 6 bases between. There are 13 residues in the CDR3. Germline values: CDR1 SGHTA, CDR2 FQGNSA. The DNA of the CDR3 is TGTGCCAGCAGCTTCGACTACACAGATACGCAGTATTTT. Residues: CASSFDYTDTQYF. The full variable domain, completed using reference TRBV7-2 and TRBJ2-3, is GAGVSQSPSNKVTEKGKDVELRCDPISGHTALYWYRQSLGQGLEFLIYFQGNSAPDKSGLPSDRFSAERTGGSVSTLTIQRTQQEDSAVYLCASSFDYTDTQYFGPGTRLTVL.

As DNA, the CDR3 is TGCAGTGCTAGAGAAGGGGACATTCAGTACTTC. Translated: CSAREGDIQYF. The V gene is TRBV20-1, the J gene TRBJ2-4; a possible D gene is TRBD1 (5 bases). Germline V gene data show CDR1 as DFQATT and CDR2 as SNEGSKA (reference sequence). V dropped 0 bases and J dropped 8 bases, with 5 bases sitting between them. The CDR3 is 11 residues long.

The chain uses TRBV27 and TRBJ2-7; D unclear. This CDR3 is built from 15 residues. Germline V CDR1 and CDR2: MNHEY, SMNVEV (reference sequence). With 5 bases removed from V and 2 bases from J, the gap between germline ends came to 16 bases. The CDR3 region is CASSPRPSGTYEQYF. Here the CDR3 DNA reads TGTGCCAGCAGTCCGAGGCCTAGTGGTACCTACGAGCAGTACTTC.

This clone was observed a few times. The chain combines TRBV7-9 with TRBJ1-1; D is unresolved. This CDR3 is 11 amino acids long. Germline V gene lookup returns CDR1 SEHNR and CDR2 FQNEAQ (reference sequence). Deletions cut 2 bases from V and 5 bases from J, with 3 bases between. CDR3 loop: CASSLPTEAFF. The CDR3 bases are TGTGCCAGCAGCTTACCGACTGAAGCTTTCTTT.